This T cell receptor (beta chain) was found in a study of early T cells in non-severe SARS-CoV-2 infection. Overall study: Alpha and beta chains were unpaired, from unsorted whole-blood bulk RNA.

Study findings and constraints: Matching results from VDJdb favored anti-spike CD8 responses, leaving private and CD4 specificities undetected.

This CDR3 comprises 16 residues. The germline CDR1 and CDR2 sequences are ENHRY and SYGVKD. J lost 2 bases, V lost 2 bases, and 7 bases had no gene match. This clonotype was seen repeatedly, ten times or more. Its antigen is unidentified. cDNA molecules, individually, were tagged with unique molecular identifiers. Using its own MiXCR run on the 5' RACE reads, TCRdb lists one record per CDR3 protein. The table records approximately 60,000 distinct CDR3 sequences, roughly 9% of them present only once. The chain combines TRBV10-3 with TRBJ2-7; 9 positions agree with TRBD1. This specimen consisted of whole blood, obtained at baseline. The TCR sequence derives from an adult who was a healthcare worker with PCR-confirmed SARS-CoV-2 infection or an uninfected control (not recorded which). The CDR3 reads CAISETRTGAPYEQYF. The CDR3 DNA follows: TGTGCCATCAGTGAGACCCGGACAGGGGCACCCTACGAGCAGTACTTC.